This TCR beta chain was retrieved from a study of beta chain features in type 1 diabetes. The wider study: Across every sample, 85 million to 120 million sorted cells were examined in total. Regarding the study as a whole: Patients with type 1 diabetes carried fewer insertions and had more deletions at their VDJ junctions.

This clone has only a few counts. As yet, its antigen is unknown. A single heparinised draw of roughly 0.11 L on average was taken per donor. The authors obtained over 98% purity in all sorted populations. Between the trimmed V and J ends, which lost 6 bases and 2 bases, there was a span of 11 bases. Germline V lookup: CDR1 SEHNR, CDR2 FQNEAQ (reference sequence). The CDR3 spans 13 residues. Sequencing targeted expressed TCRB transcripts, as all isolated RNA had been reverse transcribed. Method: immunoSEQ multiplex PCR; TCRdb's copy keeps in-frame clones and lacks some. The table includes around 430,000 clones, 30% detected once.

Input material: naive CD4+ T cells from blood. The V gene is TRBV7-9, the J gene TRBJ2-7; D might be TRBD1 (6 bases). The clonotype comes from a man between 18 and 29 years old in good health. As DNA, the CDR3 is TGTGCCAGCAGGAAAGACAGGCCCTACGAGCAGTACTTC. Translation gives CASRKDRPYEQYF.